Detailed here is one TCR beta chain. The antigen is unknown. The data are from a study of radiotherapy plus CTLA-4 blockade in lung cancer. Across the whole study: For approximately 19% of patients, objective responses occurred, and around 31% had disease control. Study observations and caveats: The study found tumor-derived TCR clones expanded in blood after radiotherapy plus ipilimumab.

The data were produced by immunoSEQ multiplex PCR, yet TCRdb's version contains in-frame clones alone and is incomplete. The sample carries tens of thousands of clones, roughly 84% recorded once. Participants had chemo-refractory metastatic non-small-cell lung cancer and were treated with focal radiation plus ipilimumab CTLA-4 blockade. Trimming removed 3 bases from V and 1 base from J, with 9 bases in between. Germline-derived CDR1 and CDR2 are SGHDN and FVKESK. This CDR3 is built from 14 residues. The V and J genes are TRBV14 and TRBJ2-5, with a weak D call TRBD1 (6 bases). The material was peripheral blood, obtained from a patient treated with radiotherapy plus ipilimumab. This receptor was taken from a human donor with non-small cell lung cancer that progressed on radiotherapy plus ipilimumab. The CDR3 DNA is TGTGCCAGCAGCCATCGGACAGTCCAAGAGACCCAGTACTTC. Amino acids: CASSHRTVQETQYF.